These 18 T cell receptor beta chains were all obtained from the same sample, sequenced in a study of cytomegalovirus exposure and HLA in healthy donors. Measured with immunoSEQ multiplex PCR; TCRdb has only the in-frame clones, and not every one. The sample records 150,000 to 200,000 clones, over 85% being singletons. Sample: PBMCs. The receptors shown here come from a young man in good health and CMV-seropositive.

CDR3 in amino acids: CASSLVWPEAFF. The DNA of the CDR3 is TGTGCCAGCAGCTTAGTATGGCCAGAAGCTTTCTTT. The chain uses TRBV7-9 and TRBJ1-1; no clear D gene. The CDR3 contains 12 residues. V was trimmed by 1 base and J by 8 bases, leaving 8 bases between them. CDR1 and CDR2 (germline): SEHNR, FQNEAQ (reference sequence).

The chain is built from TRBV2 and TRBJ2-1; 7 nucleotides agree with TRBD2. Germline CDR1 reads SNHLY; CDR2 reads FYNNEI. The CDR3 contains 17 residues. The junction had 16 bases not matched to a gene; V was cut back by 2 bases and J by 9 bases. CDR3 residues: CASSEPKWGGGSGEQFF. CDR3 DNA sequence: TGTGCCAGCAGTGAACCCAAGTGGGGGGGAGGTTCGGGTGAGCAGTTCTTC.

This rearrangement joins TRBV15 to TRBJ1-5; 9 nucleotides match TRBD1. In germline, CDR1 is LNHNV, CDR2 YYDKDF (reference sequence). V shed 5 bases, J shed 3 bases, and the junction held 5 bases outside the gene matches. This CDR3 is built from 15 residues. CDR3 region: CATSPGQGNNQPQHF. For the CDR3, the DNA is TGTGCCACCAGCCCGGGACAGGGCAACAATCAGCCCCAGCATTTT.

This clone was observed once. The chain is built from TRBV9 and TRBJ2-5; 8 nucleotides align to TRBD1. Germline V lookup: CDR1 SGDLS, CDR2 YYNGEE. The V and J ends lost 3 bases and 5 bases, in that order; junction bases with no gene match: 9. The CDR3 extends over 15 amino acids. The DNA of the CDR3 is TGTGCCAGCAGCGAGGCAGGACAGGGATTTGAGACCCAGTACTTC. Translated: CASSEAGQGFETQYF.

The chain couples TRBV6-1 to TRBJ1-5; 10 bases are shared with TRBD1. The CDR3 is made up of 14 amino acids. Germline V gene data show CDR1 as MNHNS and CDR2 as SASEGT. V lost 6 bases and J lost 6; bases outside the gene matches: 5. CDR3 region: CASRGQGGGQPQHF. In nucleotides, the CDR3 is TGTGCCAGCAGAGGACAGGGGGGCGGTCAGCCCCAGCATTTT.

The CDR3 DNA is TGTGCCAGCAGCTTAGATAGAGTGGAAACCGGGAGGAGGCTTAATGAAAAACTGTTTTTT. Translating it yields CASSLDRVETGRRLNEKLFF. This chain joins TRBV7-8 and TRBJ1-4, with no clear D. In germline, CDR1 is SGHVS, CDR2 FQNEAQ. Deletions cut 1 base from V and 4 bases from J, with 25 bases between. The CDR3 covers 20 residues.

This clone was counted only a few times. The chain has TRBV2 and TRBJ2-7; possibly TRBD1 for D (5 bases). This CDR3 has 13 residues. Germline CDR1 and CDR2: SNHLY and FYNNEI. The V gene lost 8 bases and the J gene lost 5 bases, with 16 bases spanning the gap. The CDR3 coding sequence is TGTGCCAGCCACCTCCAGGGTGGGAACGAGCAGTACTTC. Protein product: CASHLQGGNEQYF.

CDR3 DNA sequence: TGTGCCAGCAGCGTAGGAGGGGGGGCCTACGAGCAGTACTTC. Its protein is CASSVGGGAYEQYF. This chain uses TRBV9 with TRBJ2-7, with D tentatively TRBD2 (7 bases). CDR1 SGDLS and CDR2 YYNGEE come from the germline V gene. The length of the CDR3 is 14 residues. The V end was cut by 0 bases, the J end by 2 bases, with 9 bases between.

The chain links TRBV4-1 to TRBJ2-5; D unclear. CDR1 is MGHRA and CDR2 is YSYEKL in the germline V gene. This CDR3 has 14 residues. The germline V and J ends were trimmed by 4 bases and 2 bases, with 11 bases remaining between them. Here the CDR3 DNA reads TGCGCCAGCAGCCGAAGACAAGGACAAGAGACCCAGTACTTC. It is translated as CASSRRQGQETQYF.

The chain has TRBV18 and TRBJ2-3, with D possibly TRBD2 on 6 matching bases. The CDR3 totals 14 residues. Deletions cut 4 bases from V and 0 bases from J, with 8 bases between. Germline CDR1 and CDR2: KGHSH and LQKENI. The CDR3 bases are TGTGCCAGCTCACGGGAGGTGAGCACAGATACGCAGTATTTT. Translating it yields CASSREVSTDTQYF.

The V call is TRBV19, the J call TRBJ2-3; TRBD1 matches at 9 bases. With 10 bases clipped from V and 5 bases from J, the junction kept 10 bases outside the gene matches. The germline V gene has CDR1 LNHDA and CDR2 SQIVND (reference sequence). This CDR3 region has 14 residues. This chain's CDR3 is CATGETGGLDTQYF. The CDR3 DNA reads as TGTGCCACTGGGGAGACAGGGGGATTAGATACGCAGTATTTT.

The chain links TRBV6-5 to TRBJ2-2; 7 bases align to TRBD2. Germline-derived CDR1 and CDR2 are MNHEY and SVGAGI. J lost 6 bases, V lost 2 bases, and 3 bases had no gene match. CDR3 length: 14 residues. The CDR3 reads CASSYLLASGELFF. In nucleotides, the CDR3 is TGTGCCAGCAGTTACCTACTAGCGTCCGGGGAGCTGTTTTTT.

The gene calls are TRBV13 and TRBJ2-7, with 7 bases that match TRBD1. Germline assignment: CDR1 PRHDT and CDR2 FYEKMQ (reference sequence). This CDR3 contains 13 residues. The junction had 3 bases not matched to a gene; V was cut back by 5 bases and J by 2 bases. DNA of the CDR3: TGTGCCAGCAGCCGACAGGGCGCCTACGAGCAGTACTTC. This codes for CASSRQGAYEQYF.

The chain has TRBV27 and TRBJ2-7; 8 positions agree with TRBD1. After removal of 5 bases from V and 0 bases from J, the junction contained 6 bases not matched to a gene. The V gene's germline CDR1 is MNHEY and CDR2 SMNVEV (reference sequence). CDR3 length: 15 amino acids. In DNA, the CDR3 is TGTGCCAGCAGTCCCCCCGGGACAGGCTCCTACGAGCAGTACTTC. It encodes CASSPPGTGSYEQYF.

CDR3 DNA sequence: TGTGCCAGCAGCCAGGGACTCGCCTACGAGCAGTACTTC. Amino acid sequence: CASSQGLAYEQYF. The chain is built from TRBV14 and TRBJ2-7, with D perhaps TRBD2 (6 bases). Trimming removed 3 bases from V and 2 bases from J, with 8 bases in between. The CDR3 totals 13 residues. The germline V gene encodes CDR1 SGHDN and CDR2 FVKESK.

The chain couples TRBV18 to TRBJ2-5; 8 nucleotides agree with TRBD1. The CDR3 is 15 amino acids. Losses at the gene ends were 1 base for V and 5 bases for J; bases not matched to a gene: 6. Germline lookup yields CDR1 KGHSH and CDR2 LQKENI. The CDR3 coding sequence is TGTGCCAGCTCACCACTAACAGGGGGGACGGAGACCCAGTACTTC. Translating it yields CASSPLTGGTETQYF.

This chain links TRBV18 with TRBJ2-1; D might be TRBD2 (5 bases). CDR1 is KGHSH, CDR2 LQKENI, per germline. Between the trimmed V and J ends, which lost 5 bases and 1 base, there was a span of 12 bases. The CDR3 is made up of 15 amino acids. CDR3 nucleotide sequence: TGTGCCAGCTCAGCAATAAGCGGTTCCTACAATGAGCAGTTCTTC. Its translation is CASSAISGSYNEQFF.

The rearrangement links TRBV7-2 to TRBJ2-1; 8 nucleotides line up with TRBD2. The CDR3 has 13 residues. The V gene's germline CDR1 is SGHTA and CDR2 FQGNSA. The trim removed 5 bases at V and 7 bases at J, leaving 4 bases unmatched. CDR3 DNA sequence: TGTGCCAGCAGCCCAAGACTAGCGAATGAGCAGTTCTTC. Protein product: CASSPRLANEQFF.